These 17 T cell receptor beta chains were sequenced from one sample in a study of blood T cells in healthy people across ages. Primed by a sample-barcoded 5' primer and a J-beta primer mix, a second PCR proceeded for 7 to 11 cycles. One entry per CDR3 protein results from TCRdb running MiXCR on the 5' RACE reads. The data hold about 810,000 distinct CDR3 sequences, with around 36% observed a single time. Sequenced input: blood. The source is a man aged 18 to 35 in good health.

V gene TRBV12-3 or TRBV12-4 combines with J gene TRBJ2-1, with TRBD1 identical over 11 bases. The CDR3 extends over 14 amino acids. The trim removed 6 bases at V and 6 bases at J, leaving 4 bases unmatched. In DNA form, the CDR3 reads TGTGCCAGCAGGGGGGACAGGGGGTTCAATGAGCAGTTCTTC. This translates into CASRGDRGFNEQFF.

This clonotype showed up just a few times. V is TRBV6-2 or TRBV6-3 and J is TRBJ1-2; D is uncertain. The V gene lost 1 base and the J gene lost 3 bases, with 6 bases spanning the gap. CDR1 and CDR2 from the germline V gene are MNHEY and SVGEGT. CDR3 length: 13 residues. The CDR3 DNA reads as TGTGCCAGCAGTTACTTCCTAGACTATGGCTACACCTTC. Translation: CASSYFLDYGYTF.

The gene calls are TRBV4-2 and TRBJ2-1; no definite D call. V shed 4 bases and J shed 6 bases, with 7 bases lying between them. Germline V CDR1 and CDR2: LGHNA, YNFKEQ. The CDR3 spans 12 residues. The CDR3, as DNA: TGTGCCAGCAGCCTCAAACCCAATGAGCAGTTCTTC. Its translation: CASSLKPNEQFF.

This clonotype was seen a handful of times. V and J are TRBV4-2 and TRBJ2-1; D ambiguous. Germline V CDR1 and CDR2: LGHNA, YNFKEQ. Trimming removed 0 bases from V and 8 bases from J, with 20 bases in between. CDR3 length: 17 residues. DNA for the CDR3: TGTGCCAGCAGCCAAGATCTCTATGGGGATGATTTCTATGAGCAGTTCTTC. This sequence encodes CASSQDLYGDDFYEQFF.

CDR3 sequence (DNA): TGTGCCAGCAGCTCACGTTTCCGACAGGTCACCTACGAGCAGTACTTC. Translating it yields CASSSRFRQVTYEQYF. The chain recombines TRBV5-6 with TRBJ2-7; D is possibly TRBD1 (6 bases). CDR1 SGHDT and CDR2 YYEEEE come from the germline V gene. Trimming removed 3 bases at V and 2 bases at J, with 18 bases between. This CDR3 is 16 amino acids long.

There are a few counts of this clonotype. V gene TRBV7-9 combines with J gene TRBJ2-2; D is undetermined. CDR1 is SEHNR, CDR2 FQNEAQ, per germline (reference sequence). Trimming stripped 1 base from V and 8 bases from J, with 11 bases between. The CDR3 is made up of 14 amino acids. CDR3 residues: CASSLVSVRGELFF. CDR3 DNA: TGTGCCAGCAGCTTAGTCTCGGTGCGGGGGGAGCTGTTTTTT.

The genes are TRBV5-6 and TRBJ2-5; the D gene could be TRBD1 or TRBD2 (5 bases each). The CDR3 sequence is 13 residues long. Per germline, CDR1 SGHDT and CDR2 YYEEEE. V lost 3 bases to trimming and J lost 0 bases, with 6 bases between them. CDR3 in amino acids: CASSWDDQETQYF. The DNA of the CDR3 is TGTGCCAGCAGCTGGGACGACCAAGAGACCCAGTACTTC. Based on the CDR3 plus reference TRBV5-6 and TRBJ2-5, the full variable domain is DAGVTQSPTHLIKTRGQQVTLRCSPKSGHDTVSWYQQALGQGPQFIFQYYEEEERQRGNFPDRFSGHQFPNYSSELNVNALLLGDSALYLCASSWDDQETQYFGPGTRLLVL.

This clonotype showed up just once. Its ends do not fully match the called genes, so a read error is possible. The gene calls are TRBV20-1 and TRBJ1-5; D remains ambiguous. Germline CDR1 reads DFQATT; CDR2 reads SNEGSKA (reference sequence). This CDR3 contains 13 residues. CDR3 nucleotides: TGCGGTGCTAGAGGCAGAAACAATCAGCCCCAGCATTTT. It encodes CGARGRNNQPQHF.

The CDR3 loop reads CASSSPRVGGYGYTF. The CDR3 DNA sequence: TGTGCCAGCAGTTCTCCCAGGGTTGGAGGATATGGCTACACCTTC. The chain combines TRBV6-5 with TRBJ1-2; the D gene is possibly TRBD1 (5 bases). Trimming pared 4 bases from V and 5 bases from J, leaving 17 bases between. Germline-derived CDR1 and CDR2 are MNHEY and SVGAGI. This CDR3 has 15 residues.

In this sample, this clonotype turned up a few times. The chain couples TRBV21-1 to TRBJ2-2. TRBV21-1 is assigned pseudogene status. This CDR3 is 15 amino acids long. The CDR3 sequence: CASSNGTPNTGELFF. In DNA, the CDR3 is TGTGCCAGCAGCAACGGAACCCCGAACACCGGGGAGCTGTTTTTT.

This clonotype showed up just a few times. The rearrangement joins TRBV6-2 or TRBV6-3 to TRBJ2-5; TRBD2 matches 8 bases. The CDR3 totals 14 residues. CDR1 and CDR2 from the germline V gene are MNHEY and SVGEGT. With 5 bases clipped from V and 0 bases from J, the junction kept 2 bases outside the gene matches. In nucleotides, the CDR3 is TGTGCCAGCAGTGCCGGGGGGGACCAAGAGACCCAGTACTTC. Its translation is CASSAGGDQETQYF.

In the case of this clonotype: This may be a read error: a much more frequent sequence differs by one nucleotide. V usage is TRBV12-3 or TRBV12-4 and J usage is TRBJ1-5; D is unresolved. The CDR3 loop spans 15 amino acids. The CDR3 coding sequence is TGTGCCAGCAGTTTACGGGGTACGAGCAATCGGCCCCAGCATTTT. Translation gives CASSLRGTSNRPQHF.

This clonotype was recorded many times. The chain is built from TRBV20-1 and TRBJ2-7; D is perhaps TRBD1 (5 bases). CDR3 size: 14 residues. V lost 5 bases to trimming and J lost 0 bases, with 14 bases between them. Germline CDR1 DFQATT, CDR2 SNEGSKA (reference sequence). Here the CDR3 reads CSAPDMRSSYEQYF. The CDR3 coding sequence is TGCAGTGCTCCGGACATGAGGAGCTCCTACGAGCAGTACTTC.

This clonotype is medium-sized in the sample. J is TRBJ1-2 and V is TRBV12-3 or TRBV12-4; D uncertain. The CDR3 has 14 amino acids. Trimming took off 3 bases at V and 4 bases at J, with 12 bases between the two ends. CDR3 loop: CASSFPEGIYGYTF. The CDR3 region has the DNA TGTGCCAGCAGTTTCCCGGAGGGTATCTATGGCTACACCTTC.

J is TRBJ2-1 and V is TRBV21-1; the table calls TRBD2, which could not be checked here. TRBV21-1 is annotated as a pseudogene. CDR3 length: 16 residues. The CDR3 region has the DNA TGTGCCAGCAGCCCAGATAGCCTAGCGGGAAGGTTTGAGCAGTTCTTC. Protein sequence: CASSPDSLAGRFEQFF.

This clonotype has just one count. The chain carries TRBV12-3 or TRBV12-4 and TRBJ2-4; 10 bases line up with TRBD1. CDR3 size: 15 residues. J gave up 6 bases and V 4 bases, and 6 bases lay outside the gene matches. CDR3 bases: TGTGCCAGCAGTTCGACAGGGGGCGTCGGAAACATTCAGTACTTC. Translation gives CASSSTGGVGNIQYF.

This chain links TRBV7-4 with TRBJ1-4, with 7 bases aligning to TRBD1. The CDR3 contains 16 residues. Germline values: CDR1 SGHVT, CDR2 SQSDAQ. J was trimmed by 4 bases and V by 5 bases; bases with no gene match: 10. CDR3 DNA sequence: TGTGCCAGCAGCAACTACCGGGACAGCATTAATGAAAAACTGTTTTTT. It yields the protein CASSNYRDSINEKLFF.